Shown below are 20 T cell receptor beta chains from a single sample sequenced in a study of T cells in Graves' hyperthyroidism and ophthalmopathy. The CDR3 regions of TCR beta were amplified from RNA transcripts. Carried out on the TCR CDR3, a first-round RT-PCR used the HTBI primer set. Each CDR3 protein gets one entry after TCRdb re-called the multiplex PCR reads with MiXCR. The table records just over 550,000 distinct CDR3 sequences, roughly 46% of them present only once. The sequenced sample consisted of peripheral blood or thyroid tissue (not recorded which). The receptors come from a woman between 18 and 29 years old with Graves' hyperthyroidism.

This sequence joins TRBV15 and TRBJ1-2, with D maybe TRBD1 (5 bases). This CDR3 has 12 residues. Trimming stripped 0 bases from V and 8 bases from J, with 7 bases between. Germline CDR1 is LNHNV and CDR2 is YYDKDF (reference sequence). The CDR3, as DNA: TGTGCCACCAGCAGAGATCAGGGAGGCTACACCTTC. Translating gives CATSRDQGGYTF.

The chain joins TRBV7-3 to TRBJ2-7; TRBD1 might be the D (6 bases). Germline-derived CDR1 and CDR2 are SGHTA and FQGTGA. Deletions cut 5 bases from V and 3 bases from J, with 14 bases between. This CDR3 spans 14 amino acids. The CDR3 DNA reads as TGTGCCAGCAGCGCAGGGGTCAATCTCTACGAGCAGTACTTC. Protein sequence: CASSAGVNLYEQYF.

This clonotype was counted between two and nine times. V gene TRBV12-3 or TRBV12-4 combines with J gene TRBJ2-7, with 9 bases fitting TRBD1. Trimming at V came to 5 bases and at J to 0 bases, leaving 5 bases not matched to a gene. This CDR3 region has 15 residues. The CDR3 loop reads CASSAGQGISYEQYF. The CDR3 nucleotides read TGTGCCAGCAGTGCCGGACAGGGGATCTCCTACGAGCAGTACTTC.

Details on this clonotype: Given a much more abundant clone one base away, this may be a read error. The gene calls are TRBV2 and TRBJ1-1; D uncertain. Germline V gene data show CDR1 as SNHLY and CDR2 as FYNNEI. The CDR3 sequence is 14 residues long. Trimming shortened V by 7 bases and J by 0 bases, and 12 bases separated the two germline ends. CDR3 bases: TGTGCCAGCATTTCGTCCAGGTTGAACACTGAAGCTTTCTTT. Its protein is CASISSRLNTEAFF. Drawing the rest from reference TRBV2 and TRBJ1-1, the complete variable domain is EPEVTQTPSHQVTQMGQEVILRCVPISNHLYFYWYRQILGQKVEFLVSFYNNEISEKSEIFDDQFSVERPDGSNFTLKIRSTKLEDSAMYFCASISSRLNTEAFFGQGTRLTVV.

This clonotype came up once. The chain joins TRBV7-3 to TRBJ2-7; D remains ambiguous. V was trimmed by 1 base and J by 0 bases, leaving 10 bases between them. CDR3 length: 15 amino acids. The germline V gene has CDR1 SGHTA and CDR2 FQGTGA. Here the CDR3 DNA reads TGTGCCAGCAGCTTAAGGAAGCGAGACTCCTACGAGCAGTACTTC. This codes for CASSLRKRDSYEQYF.

This clonotype has only one observation. This CDR3 reads CASIREPHMEQYF. The CDR3 DNA reads TGTGCCAGCATTCGGGAGCCGCACATGGAGCAGTACTTC. The chain is built from TRBV2 and TRBJ2-7; possibly TRBD2 for D (6 bases). There are 13 residues in the CDR3. Germline values: CDR1 SNHLY, CDR2 FYNNEI. Trimming stripped 7 bases from V and 7 bases from J, with 17 bases between.

This clonotype was seen just once. The gene calls are TRBV7-6 and TRBJ1-4; D perhaps matches TRBD1 (6 bases). Germline CDR1 SGHVS, CDR2 FNYEAQ. This CDR3 has 13 amino acids. Trimming stripped 5 bases from V and 7 bases from J, with 11 bases between. The CDR3, as DNA: TGTGCCAGCAGCAGGGGGGACGGTGAAAAACTGTTTTTT. This gives the protein CASSRGDGEKLFF.

The chain combines TRBV20-1 with TRBJ2-5, with TRBD2 matching 8 bases. Germline V gene data show CDR1 as DFQATT and CDR2 as SNEGSKA (reference sequence). The CDR3 is 14 amino acids. CDR3 nucleotide sequence: TGCAGCTCAGAACCTAGCGGGTGGCAAGAGACCCAGTACTTC. Translated, it gives CSSEPSGWQETQYF.

This clonotype was counted between two and nine times. The gene calls are TRBV10-3 and TRBJ2-7; D possibly corresponds to TRBD1 (6 bases). From germline, CDR1 is ENHRY and CDR2 SYGVKD. The CDR3 totals 16 residues. The V gene lost 0 bases and the J gene lost 1 base, with 13 bases spanning the gap. CDR3 sequence reads: CAISESITGNSYEQYF. CDR3 sequence (DNA): TGTGCCATCAGTGAGTCGATTACAGGGAATTCCTACGAGCAGTACTTC.

This clonotype was observed a few times. The V and J genes are TRBV12-3 or TRBV12-4 and TRBJ2-2; D is unresolved. The CDR3 extends over 8 amino acids. Trimming shortened V by 3 bases and J by 13 bases, and 0 bases separated the two germline ends. The CDR3 loop reads CASSLLFF. DNA of the CDR3: TGTGCCAGCAGTTTGCTGTTTTTT.

The genes are TRBV29-1 and TRBJ2-5, with 8 bases matching TRBD1. CDR1 is SQVTM and CDR2 is ANQGSEA in the germline V gene. CDR3 length equals 13 residues. The V segment lost 5 bases and the J segment 5 bases; nucleotides outside the gene matches: 7. This CDR3 is CSVQTGDGETQYF. DNA for the CDR3: TGCAGCGTTCAGACAGGGGATGGGGAGACCCAGTACTTC.

V is TRBV2 and J is TRBJ2-7, with D possibly being TRBD2 (6 bases). Germline loops: CDR1 SNHLY, CDR2 FYNNEI. This CDR3 is 10 amino acids long. In DNA form, the CDR3 reads TGTGCTAGGCGGGACGCTGAGCAGTACTTC. Translated, it gives CARRDAEQYF.

The rearrangement joins TRBV5-6 to TRBJ1-1; 8 bases match TRBD1. Trimming at V came to 2 bases and at J to 2 bases, leaving 8 bases not matched to a gene. CDR3 length: 16 amino acids. Germline loops: CDR1 SGHDT, CDR2 YYEEEE. CDR3 DNA sequence: TGTGCCAGCAGCTTACCCCAGGGACAGGTTAACACTGAAGCTTTCTTT. Its translation: CASSLPQGQVNTEAFF.

The chain couples TRBV20-1 to TRBJ1-1; a possible D gene is TRBD1 (6 bases). V gave up 4 bases and J gave up 1 base, with 10 bases separating them. The CDR3 is made up of 13 amino acids. Germline CDR1 DFQATT, CDR2 SNEGSKA (reference sequence). The CDR3 sequence is CSAIEDRNTEAFF. The CDR3 DNA reads as TGCAGTGCTATCGAGGACAGGAACACTGAAGCTTTCTTT.

The chain carries TRBV2 and TRBJ1-2; D is uncertain. This CDR3 has 17 amino acids. Trimming pared 5 bases from V and 4 bases from J, leaving 23 bases between. CDR1 is SNHLY, CDR2 FYNNEI, per germline. CDR3 bases: TGTGCCAGCAGTTACAGCGGCAGAACCGGTGATGGCTATGGCTACACCTTC. Residues: CASSYSGRTGDGYGYTF.

This clonotype was seen a single time. CDR3 protein: CAIREGDTEAFF. The CDR3 nucleotides read TGTGCCATCAGAGAGGGGGACACTGAAGCTTTCTTT. This chain uses TRBV10-3 with TRBJ1-1; tentatively, D is TRBD1 (6 bases). The CDR3 has 12 amino acids. V dropped 6 bases and J dropped 3 bases, with 8 bases sitting between them. Germline V gives CDR1 ENHRY, CDR2 SYGVKD.

V gene TRBV6-1 combines with J gene TRBJ2-7, with 10 bases aligning to TRBD2. The germline V gene has CDR1 MNHNS and CDR2 SASEGT. V trimming: 6 bases; J trimming: 2 bases; junction bases outside the gene matches: 7. The CDR3 extends over 15 amino acids. CDR3 protein: CASSPGTSVAYEQYF. CDR3 in DNA: TGTGCCAGCAGCCCCGGGACTAGCGTCGCCTACGAGCAGTACTTC.

This clonotype was detected only a few times. V usage is TRBV6-6 and J usage is TRBJ2-5, with D unresolved. The V gene lost 6 bases and the J gene lost 3 bases, with 8 bases spanning the gap. Germline CDR1 is MNHNY and CDR2 is SVGAGI (reference sequence). This CDR3 is 12 amino acids long. CDR3 loop: CASRDQEETQYF. As DNA, the CDR3 is TGTGCCAGCAGGGACCAAGAAGAGACCCAGTACTTC.

The chain has TRBV7-9 and TRBJ1-2; tentatively, D is TRBD1 (6 bases). The CDR3 contains 14 residues. Between the trimmed V and J ends, which lost 5 bases and 3 bases, there was a span of 13 bases. The germline gives CDR1 SEHNR, CDR2 FQNEAQ (reference sequence). The CDR3 spells CASSPPRQDYGYTF. CDR3 bases: TGTGCCAGCAGCCCCCCCCGACAGGACTATGGCTACACCTTC.

This clonotype turned up a few times. Germline and junction disagree at one end, which may indicate a read error. The rearrangement uses TRBV10-3 and TRBJ1-6; D may be TRBD1 (5 bases). This CDR3 spans 14 amino acids. Germline CDR1 and CDR2: ENHRY and SYGVKD. CDR3 coding DNA: TGTGCCAGCAGTGACACCCTGAGGGGTTCACCCCTCCACTTT. It is translated as CASSDTLRGSPLHF.